Here is one TCR beta chain with its context. The antigen it recognizes is unknown. Base qualities are missing; no much larger clone stands one base away. Sample time point, as interpreted from the label and publication: persistent/refractory GD, antithyroid drugs over 5 years with positive TRAb. For both TCR sequencing and RNA sequencing, RNA was extracted from PBMCs in TRIzol. The diagnosis of Graves' disease was made according to American Thyroid Association guidelines. Recruitment of patients was carried out at an endocrinology department in Xi'an, China. From each patient, 7.5 to 9.5 milliliters of peripheral blood was collected into an EDTA anticoagulant tube. Ficoll Paque Plus density gradient separation was used to isolate PBMCs, and no additional T cell sorting was done. An Agilent 2100 Bioanalyzer and agarose gel were used to check RNA quality, while a NanoDrop 2000 measured RNA concentration.

The data belong to a study of regulatory T cells in long-lasting Graves disease (dated by TCRdb to the early 2020s). Regarding the study in general: Persistent Graves' disease was defined as persistently positive TSH receptor autoantibodies together with antithyroid drug treatment for over 5 years. TCR sequencing covered some 13 persistent and around 20 newly diagnosed Graves' disease patients, some 35 samples in total. Persistent Graves' disease patients were compared with newly diagnosed Graves' disease patients by peripheral blood TCR sequencing and RNA sequencing. On average, persistent Graves' disease patients in the clinical cohort had been on antithyroid drugs for about 10.3 years. The study was conducted in China and was registered as a clinical trial.

The full study reports these points: TRBV28, TRBJ1-2 and TRBJ2-5 were preferentially used in persistent disease, while TRBV20-1 and TRBJ2-1 were favored in newly diagnosed disease. The small sample size was acknowledged by the authors as a limitation that may reduce accuracy. More public clonotypes were shared among persistent patients (under 3,000) than among newly diagnosed patients (roughly 1,000). Lower TCR Shannon entropy and fewer highly expanded clones were observed in persistent Graves' disease patients than in newly diagnosed patients, which suggested clonal expansion. Only peripheral blood was studied, because thyroid tissue, the primary lesion, was inaccessible. Sequencing and analysis were limited to the TCR beta chain.

Library preparation employed multiplex PCR. Sequencing took place on an Illumina HiSeq 4000. iRepertoire HTBI primers and Arm-PCR amplification of CDR3 regions were used to construct TCR beta libraries. PCR products were gel purified before sequencing. The authors' pipeline ran thus. A total of fewer than 65 TRBV and under 15 TRBJ segments were identified across samples and were used for gene usage analysis of CDR3 amino acid clonotypes. Filtered high-quality paired reads were merged into contigs using COPE and FqMerger. BLAST was used to align contigs to IMGT TRBV, TRBD and TRBJ reference genes, and CDR3 was defined according to IMGT. Any clonotype with a frequency above 0.1% was classified as a highly expanded clone. Shannon entropy was used to measure repertoire diversity, and the Gini coefficient was used to measure V-J evenness. A clonotype was considered public if more than one individual shared it. TCRdb's own reprocessing of the public reads used fastp at Q25 and MiXCR and kept productive beta chains. Merged by CDR3 protein, the rows form single entries marked with the most common genes and DNA. These V and J calls are TCRdb output, not the study's own analysis. The sample contains roughly 450,000 distinct CDR3 sequences, around 21% of them found a single time. Under 9% of the sample is taken by the ten largest.

From the cysteine up to the phenylalanine, the CDR3 has a length of 16 residues. CDR3 DNA only is kept here, 48 bases in frame from base 1. Reading the germline V gene gives CDR1 MNHEY and CDR2 SVGEGT. Relative to germline, V is missing 8 bases and J is missing 0 bases, with 8 bases of the junction outside any gene match. The source of this sequence is a female donor with Graves disease. Recombination joined TRBV6-2 or TRBV6-3 with TRBJ2-1; 9 middle bases align to TRBD1. The source material was peripheral blood mononuclear cells (PBMCs), sampled when the disease was refractory, from a patient treated with antithyroid drugs. The CDR3 corresponds to CASGQGIIPSYNEQFF. The DNA reads as follows: TGTGCCAGCGGACAGGGGATAATCCCCTCCTACAATGAGCAGTTCTTC.